This is a list of T cell receptor beta chains from one sample in a study of blood T cells in healthy people across ages. TCRdb used MiXCR to reprocess the 5' RACE reads, holding one entry per CDR3 protein. The data contain approximately 760,000 distinct CDR3 sequences, 20% to 25% of them singletons. These same records also appear under a second study, on T cells of mothers and their children.

The sequencing input was blood. Source of these receptors: a boy aged 5-17 years in good health. Both conserved end residues are part of each CDR3. D genes are given only for firm matches. The size entry is marked missing in some rows and otherwise reads once, few, many or a size class.

d_call	v_call	clone_size	j_call	cdr3_aa	cdr3_nt
NA	TRBV29-1	NA	TRBJ2-1	CSVTETLTYF	TGCAGCGTTACAGAGACCCTGACCTACTTC
TRBD2	TRBV20-1	few	TRBJ2-1	CSARRTSGGWIHEQFF	TGCAGTGCTAGGAGGACTAGCGGGGGATGGATTCATGAGCAGTTCTTC
TRBD1	TRBV5-5	NA	TRBJ1-1	CASSLGQGATEAFF	TGTGCCAGCAGCTTGGGACAGGGGGCAACTGAAGCTTTCTTT
TRBD1	TRBV20-1	few	TRBJ2-2	CSARDNLGQETSTGELFF	TGCAGTGCTAGAGATAATCTGGGACAGGAGACTTCCACCGGGGAGCTGTTTTTT
TRBD1	TRBV11-2	NA	TRBJ2-7	CASSRDRGLIYEQYF	TGTGCCAGCAGCCGGGACAGGGGGCTTATCTACGAGCAGTACTTC
NA	TRBV7-9	NA	TRBJ1-2	CASSFLPLTDGYTF	TGTGCCAGCAGCTTCCTCCCCCTGACGGATGGCTACACCTTC
NA	TRBV4-1	few	TRBJ1-6	CASSPSVYRGHNSPLHF	TGCGCCAGCAGCCCCTCGGTCTACCGGGGCCATAATTCACCCCTCCACTTT
NA	TRBV20-1	NA	TRBJ1-4	CSARRRGNNEKLFF	TGCAGTGCCCGTCGTCGGGGTAATAATGAAAAACTGTTTTTT
TRBD1	TRBV20-1	NA	TRBJ1-5	CSARRPGTGGQGGNQPQHF	TGCAGTGCTAGACGGCCCGGGACAGGGGGACAAGGGGGCAATCAGCCCCAGCATTTT
NA	TRBV4-1	few	TRBJ1-4	CASSQGPATNEKLFF	TGCGCCAGCAGCCAAGGGCCTGCAACTAATGAAAAACTGTTTTTT
NA	TRBV6-1	NA	TRBJ2-6	CASSERPEGANVLTF	TGTGCCAGCAGTGAACGCCCCGAGGGGGCCAACGTCCTGACTTTC
NA	TRBV7-9	NA	TRBJ2-7	CASSLDLIGYEQYF	TGTGCCAGCAGCCTCGATTTGATTGGCTACGAGCAGTACTTC
TRBD1	TRBV7-2	NA	TRBJ2-1	CASSLAPVTGGLFF	TGTGCCAGCAGCTTAGCGCCGGTTACAGGGGGCCTGTTCTTC
NA	TRBV24-1	few	TRBJ1-6	CATTTGGQNSPLHF	TGTGCCACCACTACCGGGGGCCAGAATTCACCCCTCCACTTT
TRBD2	TRBV5-1	few	TRBJ2-1	CASRLVAGGVTYNEQFF	TGCGCCAGCAGGTTGGTAGCGGGAGGAGTAACCTACAATGAGCAGTTCTTC
NA	TRBV5-6	NA	TRBJ2-5	CASSHGGVGETQYF	TGTGCCAGCAGCCACGGCGGGGTGGGAGAGACCCAGTACTTC
NA	TRBV4-1	few	TRBJ2-4	CASSQDAGYIQYF	TGCGCCAGCAGCCAAGATGCGGGATACATTCAGTACTTC
NA	TRBV24-1	NA	TRBJ2-3	CATSDQSRLSTDTQYF	TGTGCCACCAGTGATCAAAGTAGACTCAGCACAGATACGCAGTATTTT
NA	TRBV28	few	TRBJ2-1	CASTEGTEQFF	TGTGCCAGCACGGAAGGGACCGAGCAGTTCTTC
TRBD1	TRBV7-2	NA	TRBJ1-5	CASSPRDRDNQPQHF	TGTGCCAGCAGCCCCCGGGACAGGGATAATCAGCCCCAGCATTTT
NA	TRBV28	NA	TRBJ2-7	CASSSLRDGEIF	TGTGCCAGCAGTTCCCTCCGGGACGGCGAAATCTTC
TRBD2	TRBV4-2	NA	TRBJ2-7	CASSRLAGGDEQYF	TGTGCCAGCAGTCGACTAGCGGGAGGCGACGAGCAGTACTTC
TRBD1	TRBV5-1	NA	TRBJ1-1	CASSLEAGGGREAFF	TGCGCCAGCAGCTTGGAGGCAGGGGGCGGTCGGGAAGCTTTCTTT
NA	TRBV5-1	NA	TRBJ1-4	CASSGRRSDEKLFF	TGCGCCAGCAGCGGAAGAAGGTCAGATGAAAAACTGTTTTTT
TRBD2	TRBV11-2	few	TRBJ2-7	CASSLEASGTYEQYF	TGTGCCAGCAGCTTAGAGGCTAGCGGCACCTACGAGCAGTACTTC
TRBD1	TRBV28	few	TRBJ2-7	CASSLAWTGVAEQYF	TGTGCCAGCAGTTTAGCGTGGACAGGGGTTGCCGAGCAGTACTTC
NA	TRBV28	few	TRBJ2-7	CASSAFREQYF	TGTGCCAGCAGTGCCTTTAGAGAGCAGTACTTC
NA	TRBV27	few	TRBJ1-1	CASSLTLGTGEAFF	TGTGCCAGCAGTCTTACCCTCGGGACCGGTGAAGCTTTCTTT
TRBD2	TRBV7-2	NA	TRBJ2-1	CASSYPTSGRPSHNEQFF	TGTGCCAGCAGCTACCCTACTAGCGGGAGGCCTAGTCACAATGAGCAGTTCTTC
TRBD2	TRBV7-6	NA	TRBJ2-1	CASGLAINEQFF	TGTGCCTCGGGACTAGCCATCAATGAGCAGTTCTTC
TRBD1	TRBV15	few	TRBJ2-5	CATSSPGQGVKETQYF	TGTGCCACCAGCAGCCCGGGACAGGGCGTGAAAGAGACCCAGTACTTC
NA	TRBV6-5	NA	TRBJ2-1	CASRGGTINEQFF	TGTGCCAGCAGGGGGGGTACCATCAATGAGCAGTTCTTC
TRBD1	TRBV29-1	NA	TRBJ1-4	CSVGETGGGEKLFF	TGCAGCGTTGGGGAAACAGGGGGCGGTGAAAAACTGTTTTTT
NA	TRBV27	NA	TRBJ2-3	CASSLYRAADTQYF	TGTGCCAGCAGTTTATACAGGGCTGCAGATACGCAGTATTTT
NA	TRBV29-1	NA	TRBJ2-2	CSVETQNTGELFF	TGCAGCGTTGAGACGCAAAACACCGGGGAGCTGTTTTTT
TRBD2	TRBV13	NA	TRBJ2-7	CASSSGLGDYEQYF	TGTGCCAGCAGCTCGGGACTAGGCGACTACGAGCAGTACTTC
NA	TRBV20-1	NA	TRBJ2-2	CSARDNGDTGELFF	TGCAGTGCTAGAGATAATGGGGACACCGGGGAGCTGTTTTTT
NA	TRBV20-1	few	TRBJ1-2	CSATLTNYGYTF	TGCAGTGCAACGCTTACTAACTATGGCTACACCTTC
NA	TRBV12-3/TRBV12-4	NA	TRBJ1-3	CASSFPGPITGNTIYF	TGTGCCAGCAGTTTTCCAGGACCTATCACTGGAAACACCATATATTTT
NA	TRBV11-2	few	TRBJ2-2	CASGDTGELFF	TGTGCCAGCGGAGACACCGGGGAGCTGTTTTTT
TRBD1	TRBV9	few	TRBJ1-1	CASSRDPGQIAENTEAFF	TGTGCCAGCAGCCGCGACCCGGGACAGATTGCGGAAAACACTGAAGCTTTCTTT
TRBD2	TRBV3-1	NA	TRBJ2-4	CASSQVLAGGLVAKNIQYF	TGTGCCAGCAGCCAAGTCCTAGCGGGGGGTCTCGTAGCCAAAAACATTCAGTACTTC
NA	TRBV18	few	TRBJ1-4	CASSPLGQKNNEKLFF	TGTGCCAGCTCACCACTCGGACAGAAAAATAATGAAAAACTGTTTTTT
TRBD1	TRBV5-1	NA	TRBJ1-2	CASSLDDRVRGGYTF	TGCGCCAGCAGCTTAGACGACAGGGTTCGAGGCGGCTACACCTTC
NA	TRBV18	once	TRBJ2-3	CASSPPVGADTQYF	TGTGCCAGCTCACCGCCCGTGGGGGCAGATACGCAGTATTTT